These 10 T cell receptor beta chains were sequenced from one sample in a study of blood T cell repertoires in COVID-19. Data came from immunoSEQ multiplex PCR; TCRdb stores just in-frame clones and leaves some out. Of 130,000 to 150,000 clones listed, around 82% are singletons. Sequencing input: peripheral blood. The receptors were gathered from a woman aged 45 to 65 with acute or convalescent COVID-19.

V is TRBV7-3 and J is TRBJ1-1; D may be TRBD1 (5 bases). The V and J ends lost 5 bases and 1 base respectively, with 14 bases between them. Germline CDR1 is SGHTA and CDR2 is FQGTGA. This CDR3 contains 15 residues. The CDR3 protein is CASSARGGTNTEAFF. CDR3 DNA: TGTGCCAGCAGCGCCCGCGGGGGGACGAACACTGAAGCTTTCTTT.

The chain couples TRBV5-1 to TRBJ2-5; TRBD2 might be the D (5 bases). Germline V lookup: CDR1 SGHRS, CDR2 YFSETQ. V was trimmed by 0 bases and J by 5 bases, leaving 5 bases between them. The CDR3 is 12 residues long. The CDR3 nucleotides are TGCGCCAGCAGCTTGGGGGAGGAGACCCAGTACTTC. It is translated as CASSLGEETQYF.

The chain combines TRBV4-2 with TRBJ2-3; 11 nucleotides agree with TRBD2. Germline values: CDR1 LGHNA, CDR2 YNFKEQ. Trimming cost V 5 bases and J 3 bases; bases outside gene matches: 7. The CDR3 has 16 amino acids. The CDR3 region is CASSKTSGEETDTQYF. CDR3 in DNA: TGTGCCAGCAGCAAGACTAGCGGGGAAGAGACAGATACGCAGTATTTT.

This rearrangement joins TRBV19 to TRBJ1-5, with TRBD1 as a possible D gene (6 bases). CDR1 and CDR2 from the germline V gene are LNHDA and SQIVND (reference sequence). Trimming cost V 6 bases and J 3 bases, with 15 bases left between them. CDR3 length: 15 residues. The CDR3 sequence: CASSRRGADNQPQHF. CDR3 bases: TGTGCCAGTAGCCGACGGGGGGCGGACAATCAGCCCCAGCATTTT.

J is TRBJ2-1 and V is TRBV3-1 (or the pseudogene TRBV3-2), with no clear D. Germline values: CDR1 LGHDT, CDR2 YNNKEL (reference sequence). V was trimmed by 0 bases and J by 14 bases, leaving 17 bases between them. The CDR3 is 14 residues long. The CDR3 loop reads CASSQDPMSAREFF. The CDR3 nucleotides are TGTGCCAGCAGCCAAGATCCGATGTCGGCTAGAGAGTTCTTC.

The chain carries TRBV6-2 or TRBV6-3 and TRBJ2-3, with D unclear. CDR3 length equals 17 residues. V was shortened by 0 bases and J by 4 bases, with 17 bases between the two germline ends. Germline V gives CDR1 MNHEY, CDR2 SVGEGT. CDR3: CASSYSPFDTLADTQYF. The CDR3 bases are TGTGCCAGCAGTTACTCGCCTTTTGACACCCTGGCAGATACGCAGTATTTT.

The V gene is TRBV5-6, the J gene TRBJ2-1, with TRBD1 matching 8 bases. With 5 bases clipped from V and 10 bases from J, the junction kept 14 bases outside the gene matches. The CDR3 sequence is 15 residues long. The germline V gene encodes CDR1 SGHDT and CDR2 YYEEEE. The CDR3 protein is CASSLIWTGKDEQFF. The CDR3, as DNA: TGTGCCAGCAGTCTTATTTGGACAGGGAAGGACGAGCAGTTCTTC.

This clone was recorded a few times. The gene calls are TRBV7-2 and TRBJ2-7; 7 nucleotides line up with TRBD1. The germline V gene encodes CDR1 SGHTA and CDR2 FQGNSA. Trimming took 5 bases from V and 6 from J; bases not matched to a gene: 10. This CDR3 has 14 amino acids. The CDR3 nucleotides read TGTGCCAGCAGCCTCCCGGACAGGTTCCGCGAGCAGTACTTC. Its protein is CASSLPDRFREQYF.

Written as DNA, the CDR3 is TGCGCCAGCAGCTTGGGGGGGACAGATTCCTACGAGCAGTACTTC. This gives the protein CASSLGGTDSYEQYF. This chain links TRBV5-1 with TRBJ2-7; TRBD1 aligns across 7 bases. The CDR3 extends over 15 amino acids. The germline V gene encodes CDR1 SGHRS and CDR2 YFSETQ. The junction had 4 bases not matched to a gene; V was cut back by 0 bases and J by 1 base.

DNA of the CDR3: TGTGCCAGCAGTGCCCTTGGCGGGGCGGGCAATGAGCAGTTCTTC. Amino acids: CASSALGGAGNEQFF. The V gene is TRBV28, the J gene TRBJ2-1, with D possibly being TRBD2 (6 bases). The CDR3 loop spans 15 amino acids. The germline V gene encodes CDR1 MDHEN and CDR2 SYDVKM. V gave up 5 bases and J gave up 6 bases, with 17 bases separating them.